The rows below give T cell receptor beta chains drawn from one sample of a study of T cells in Graves' hyperthyroidism and ophthalmopathy. Each CDR3 protein is one row after TCRdb ran MiXCR on the multiplex PCR reads. This sample yields around 720,000 distinct CDR3 sequences, of which over 35% are seen a single time; less than 35% belongs to the top ten. The specimen was blood. These receptors all come from a woman in her thirties or forties with Graves' hyperthyroidism. CDR3s include the opening cysteine and the closing phenylalanine or tryptophan. D genes are given only for firm matches. Clone size appears in some rows only: once, few, many, or a class for an expanded clone.

many	TRBJ1-5	-	TRBV24-1	CATSAWDSNQPQHF	TGTGCCACCAGTGCATGGGACAGCAATCAGCCCCAGCATTTT
many	TRBJ1-1	-	TRBV20-1	CSARDLGGSTGTEAFF	TGCAGTGCTAGAGATCTGGGGGGCAGTACGGGCACTGAAGCTTTCTTT
many	TRBJ2-2	TRBD2	TRBV24-1	CATGGGRGTRTGELFF	TGTGCCACCGGGGGCGGGAGGGGGACGAGGACCGGGGAGCTGTTTTTT
few	TRBJ2-7	-	TRBV7-2	CASSFEDSQQYF	TGTGCCAGCAGCTTCGAGGACTCGCAGCAGTACTTC
many	TRBJ1-1	-	TRBV24-1	CATSETENTEAFF	TGTGCCACCAGTGAGACTGAGAACACTGAAGCTTTCTTT
-	TRBJ2-2	-	TRBV2	CASRPRTPREGELFF	TGTGCCAGCCGACCCAGGACGCCGCGTGAGGGGGAGCTGTTTTTT
-	TRBJ2-5	TRBD2	TRBV11-2	CASSPAGRGETQYF	TGTGCCAGCAGCCCAGCGGGGCGGGGGGAGACCCAGTACTTC
-	TRBJ2-3	-	TRBV14	CASSQAIADTQYF	TGTGCCAGCAGCCAAGCGATCGCAGATACGCAGTATTTT
many	TRBJ2-5	-	TRBV24-1	CATGGDRGWQETQYF	TGTGCCACCGGCGGGGATAGGGGGTGGCAAGAGACCCAGTACTTC
-	TRBJ2-7	-	TRBV6-5	CASSYSLPGEFSYEQYF	TGTGCCAGCAGTTACTCGTTGCCAGGGGAATTCTCCTACGAGCAGTACTTC
many	TRBJ1-2	TRBD1	TRBV19	CATLDRVGLGYTF	TGTGCCACTCTTGACAGGGTCGGGCTCGGCTACACCTTC
few	TRBJ2-5	-	TRBV12-3/TRBV12-4	CASSLVREWETQYF	TGTGCCAGCAGTTTAGTCAGGGAGTGGGAGACCCAGTACTTC
many	TRBJ1-1	-	TRBV29-1	CSVGRQPQNTEAFF	TGCAGCGTGGGGAGACAGCCACAGAACACTGAAGCTTTCTTT
few	TRBJ1-5	-	TRBV5-5	CASSGSGQTNQPQHF	TGTGCCAGCAGTGGATCGGGACAAACCAATCAGCCCCAGCATTTT
-	TRBJ1-2	-	TRBV15	CATSSYVDSFYGYTF	TGTGCCACCAGCAGTTACGTTGACAGCTTCTATGGCTACACCTTC
many	TRBJ1-5	-	TRBV25-1	CASAPGRINQPQHF	TGTGCCAGCGCACCCGGACGGATTAATCAGCCCCAGCATTTT
-	TRBJ2-2	-	TRBV6-6	CGSSYSSGGELFF	TGTGGCAGCAGTTACTCGTCGGGCGGGGAGCTGTTTTTT
many	TRBJ1-1	-	TRBV10-3	CAISPGGGSGTEAFF	TGTGCCATCAGCCCCGGGGGGGGGTCGGGCACTGAAGCTTTCTTT
-	TRBJ2-2	-	TRBV7-9	CASSLVVDTGELFF	TGTGCCAGCAGCTTAGTGGTGGACACCGGGGAGCTGTTTTTT
-	TRBJ1-3	-	TRBV9	CANSPRSGNTIYF	TGTGCCAACAGCCCCCGATCTGGAAACACCATATATTTT
many	TRBJ2-6	TRBD1	TRBV15	CATSRSKPGQGNPGANVLTF	TGTGCCACCAGCAGAAGCAAGCCGGGACAGGGGAACCCTGGGGCCAACGTCCTGACTTTC
-	TRBJ1-6	-	TRBV20-1	CSARDGASGSPLHF	TGCAGTGCTAGAGATGGGGCGTCAGGTTCACCCCTCCACTTT
-	TRBJ2-3	TRBD1	TRBV7-2	CASSRIWTGTGGADTQYF	TGTGCCAGCAGCCGAATATGGACCGGGACAGGGGGCGCGGATACGCAGTATTTT
-	TRBJ1-6	-	TRBV12-3/TRBV12-4	CASSTVSSYNSPLHF	TGTGCCAGCAGTACCGTTAGCTCCTATAATTCACCCCTCCACTTT
many	TRBJ1-6	-	TRBV12-3/TRBV12-4	CASRAVTFLHF	TGTGCCAGCAGAGCGGTGACGTTCCTCCACTTT
-	TRBJ1-1	TRBD1	TRBV14	CASSDPGTGGKWTEAFF	TGTGCCAGCAGCGACCCCGGGACAGGGGGGAAGTGGACTGAAGCTTTCTTT